The 4 T cell receptor beta chains given below trace back to one sample, sequenced in a study of blood T cell repertoires in COVID-19. Produced via immunoSEQ multiplex PCR; TCRdb's table is partial and in-frame only. The sample has about 99,000 clones, just under 85% seen once. Source material: peripheral blood. The receptors shown here come from a woman of 80 years or more with active or convalescent COVID-19.

The V gene is TRBV7-2, the J gene TRBJ1-1; 9 bases are a match to TRBD1. V trimming: 6 bases; J trimming: 4 bases; junction bases outside the gene matches: 3. CDR1 is SGHTA, CDR2 FQGNSA, per germline. CDR3 length equals 13 residues. CDR3 residues: CASRETGGTEAFF. The CDR3 DNA is TGTGCCAGCAGGGAGACAGGGGGCACTGAAGCTTTCTTT.

The chain's CDR3 is CSGREGQETQYF. CDR3 coding DNA: TGCAGCGGTCGGGAGGGCCAAGAGACCCAGTACTTC. J is TRBJ2-5 and V is TRBV29-1; 8 bases fit TRBD2. The CDR3 has 12 residues. With V trimmed by 7 bases and J by 1 base, 2 bases remained unmatched. Germline values: CDR1 SQVTM, CDR2 ANQGSEA.

The chain employs TRBV4-1 and TRBJ1-2; weak D call: TRBD1 (6 bases). The CDR3 extends over 13 amino acids. CDR1 and CDR2 from the germline V gene are MGHRA and YSYEKL. V lost 4 bases to trimming and J lost 2 bases, with 8 bases between them. The CDR3 DNA sequence: TGCGCCAGCAGCCTACAGGGCAACTATGGCTACACCTTC. It yields the protein CASSLQGNYGYTF.

On this clone itself: This specimen includes other DNA sequences encoding the same CDR3. The V and J genes are TRBV4-3 and TRBJ1-6, with D maybe TRBD1 (5 bases). The CDR3 consists of 14 residues. Germline loops: CDR1 LGHNA, CDR2 YSLEER. Trimming shortened V by 1 base and J by 5 bases, and 6 bases separated the two germline ends. Here the CDR3 DNA reads TGCGCCAGCAGCCAAGGACAGAATAATTCACCCCTCCACTTT. This codes for CASSQGQNNSPLHF.